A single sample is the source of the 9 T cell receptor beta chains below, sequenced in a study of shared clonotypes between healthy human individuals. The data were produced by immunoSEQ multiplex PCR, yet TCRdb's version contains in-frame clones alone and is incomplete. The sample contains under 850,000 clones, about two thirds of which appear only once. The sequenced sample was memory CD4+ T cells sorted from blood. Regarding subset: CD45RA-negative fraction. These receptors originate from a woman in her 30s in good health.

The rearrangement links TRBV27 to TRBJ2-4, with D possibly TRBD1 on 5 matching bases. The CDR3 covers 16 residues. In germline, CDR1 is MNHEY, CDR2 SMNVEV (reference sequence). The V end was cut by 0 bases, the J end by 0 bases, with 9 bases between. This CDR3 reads CASSLSGALAKNIQYF. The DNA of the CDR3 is TGTGCCAGCAGTTTATCAGGGGCCCTAGCCAAAAACATTCAGTACTTC.

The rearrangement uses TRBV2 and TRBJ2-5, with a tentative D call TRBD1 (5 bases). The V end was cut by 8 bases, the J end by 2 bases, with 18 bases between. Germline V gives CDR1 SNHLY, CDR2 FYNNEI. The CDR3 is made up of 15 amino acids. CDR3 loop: CASRPKGLRQETQYF. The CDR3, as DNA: TGTGCCAGCCGTCCTAAGGGGCTACGACAAGAGACCCAGTACTTC.

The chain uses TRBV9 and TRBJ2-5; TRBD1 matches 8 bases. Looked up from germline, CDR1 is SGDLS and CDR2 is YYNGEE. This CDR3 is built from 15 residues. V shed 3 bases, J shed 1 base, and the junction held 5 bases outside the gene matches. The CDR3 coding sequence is TGTGCCAGCAGCGAGACAGGGGCCCCCCAAGAGACCCAGTACTTC. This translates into CASSETGAPQETQYF.

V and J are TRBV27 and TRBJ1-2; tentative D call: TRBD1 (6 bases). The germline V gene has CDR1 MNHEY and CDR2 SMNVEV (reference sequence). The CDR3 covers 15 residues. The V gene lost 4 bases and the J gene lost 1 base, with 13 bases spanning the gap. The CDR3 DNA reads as TGTGCCAGCAGTTCGACGGGGGGCGGTAACTATGGCTACACCTTC. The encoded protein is CASSSTGGGNYGYTF.

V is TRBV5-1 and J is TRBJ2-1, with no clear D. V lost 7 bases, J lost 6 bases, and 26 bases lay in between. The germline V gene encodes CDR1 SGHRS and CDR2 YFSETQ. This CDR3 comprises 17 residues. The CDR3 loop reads CASLALPIGQLSNEQFF. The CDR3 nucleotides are TGCGCCAGCCTCGCCCTTCCCATTGGGCAGCTGAGCAATGAGCAGTTCTTC.

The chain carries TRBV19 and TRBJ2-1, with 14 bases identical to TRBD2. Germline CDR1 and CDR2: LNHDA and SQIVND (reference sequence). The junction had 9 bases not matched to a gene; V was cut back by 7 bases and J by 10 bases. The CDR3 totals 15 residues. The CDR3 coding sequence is TGTGCCAGTACCGGGACTAGCGGGAGCAAGGGGGAGCAGTTCTTC. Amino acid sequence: CASTGTSGSKGEQFF.

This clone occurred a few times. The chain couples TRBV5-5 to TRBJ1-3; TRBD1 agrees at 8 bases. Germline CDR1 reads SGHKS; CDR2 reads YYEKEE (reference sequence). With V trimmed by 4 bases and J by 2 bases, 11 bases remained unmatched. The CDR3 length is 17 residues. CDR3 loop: CASSTLQGATTGNTIYF. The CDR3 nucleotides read TGTGCCAGCAGCACCCTCCAGGGGGCTACTACTGGAAACACCATATATTTT.

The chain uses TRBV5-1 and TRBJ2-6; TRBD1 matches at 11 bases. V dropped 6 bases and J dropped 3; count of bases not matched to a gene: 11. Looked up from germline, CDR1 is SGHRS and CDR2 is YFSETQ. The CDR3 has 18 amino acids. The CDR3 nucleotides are TGCGCCAGCACCCTTCGTGGACAGGGGGCCTTTGGGGCCAACGTCCTGACTTTC. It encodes CASTLRGQGAFGANVLTF. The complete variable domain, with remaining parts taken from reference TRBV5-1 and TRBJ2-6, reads KAGVTQTPRYLIKTRGQQVTLSCSPISGHRSVSWYQQTPGQGLQFLFEYFSETQRNKGNFPGRFSGRQFSNSRSEMNVSTLELGDSALYLCASTLRGQGAFGANVLTFGAGSRLTVL.

The CDR3: CASSRGGYEQYF. The CDR3 DNA reads as TGTGCCAGCAGCCGGGGAGGTTACGAGCAGTACTTC. The J gene is TRBJ2-7, the V gene TRBV28; D is possibly TRBD2 (6 bases). V dropped 6 bases and J dropped 4 bases, with 10 bases sitting between them. This CDR3 comprises 12 residues. Germline V gives CDR1 MDHEN, CDR2 SYDVKM.